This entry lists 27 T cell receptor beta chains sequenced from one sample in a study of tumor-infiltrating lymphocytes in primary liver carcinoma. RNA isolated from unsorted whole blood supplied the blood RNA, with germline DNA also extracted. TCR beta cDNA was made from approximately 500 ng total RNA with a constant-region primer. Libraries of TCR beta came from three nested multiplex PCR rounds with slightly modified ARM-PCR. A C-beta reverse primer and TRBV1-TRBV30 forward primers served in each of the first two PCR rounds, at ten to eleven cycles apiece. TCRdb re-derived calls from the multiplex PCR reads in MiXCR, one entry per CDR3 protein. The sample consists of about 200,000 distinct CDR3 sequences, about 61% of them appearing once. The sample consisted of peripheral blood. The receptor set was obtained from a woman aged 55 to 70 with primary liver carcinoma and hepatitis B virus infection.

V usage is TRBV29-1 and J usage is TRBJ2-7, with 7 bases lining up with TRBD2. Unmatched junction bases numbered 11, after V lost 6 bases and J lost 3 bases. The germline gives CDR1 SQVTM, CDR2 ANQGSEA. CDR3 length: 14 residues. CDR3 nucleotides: TGCAGCGTCGCTCTTTGGACTAGTGGCTACGAGCAGTACTTC. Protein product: CSVALWTSGYEQYF.

The DNA for the CDR3 is TGTGCCAGCAGCACCCCAGCGGGAGAATTCAATGAGCAGTTCTTC. This translates into CASSTPAGEFNEQFF. The chain combines TRBV5-5 with TRBJ2-1; 8 positions agree with TRBD2. Germline lookup yields CDR1 SGHKS and CDR2 YYEKEE (reference sequence). The trim removed 4 bases at V and 6 bases at J, leaving 9 bases unmatched. CDR3 length: 15 amino acids.

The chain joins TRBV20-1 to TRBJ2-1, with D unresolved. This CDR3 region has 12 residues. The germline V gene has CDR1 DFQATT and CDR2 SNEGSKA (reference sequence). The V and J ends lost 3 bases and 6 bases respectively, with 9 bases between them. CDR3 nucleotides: TGCAGTGCTAGTTATGGGATCAATGAGCAGTTCTTC. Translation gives CSASYGINEQFF.

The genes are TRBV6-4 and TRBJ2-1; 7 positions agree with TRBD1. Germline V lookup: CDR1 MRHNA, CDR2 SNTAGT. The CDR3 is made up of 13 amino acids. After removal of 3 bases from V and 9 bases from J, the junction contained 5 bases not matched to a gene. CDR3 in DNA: TGTGCCAGCAGTGAATACAGGGGTAGTGAGCAGTTCTTC. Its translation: CASSEYRGSEQFF.

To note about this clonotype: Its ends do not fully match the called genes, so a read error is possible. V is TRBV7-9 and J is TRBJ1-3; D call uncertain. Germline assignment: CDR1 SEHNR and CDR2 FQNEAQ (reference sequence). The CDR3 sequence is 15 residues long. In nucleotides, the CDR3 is TGTGCCAGCACCTTAGAGTCGGTAGTTGGAAACACCATATATTTT. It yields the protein CASTLESVVGNTIYF.

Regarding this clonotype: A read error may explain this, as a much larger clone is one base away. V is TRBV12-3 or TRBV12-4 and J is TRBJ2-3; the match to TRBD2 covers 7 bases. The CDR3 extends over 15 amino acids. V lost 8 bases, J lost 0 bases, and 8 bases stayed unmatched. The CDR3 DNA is TGTGCCAGCCCCTGGCGGGAGAAAAGCACAGATACGCAGTATTTT. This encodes CASPWREKSTDTQYF.

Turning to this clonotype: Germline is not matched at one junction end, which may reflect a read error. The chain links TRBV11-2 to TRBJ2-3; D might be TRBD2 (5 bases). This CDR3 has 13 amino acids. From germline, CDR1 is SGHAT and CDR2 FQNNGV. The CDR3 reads CATSTIPSYTQYF. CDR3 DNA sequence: TGTGCCACCAGCACCATCCCTAGCTATACGCAATATTTT.

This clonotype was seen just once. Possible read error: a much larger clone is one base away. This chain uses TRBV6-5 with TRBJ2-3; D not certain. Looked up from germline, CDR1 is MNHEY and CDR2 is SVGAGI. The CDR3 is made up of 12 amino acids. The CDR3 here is CAISYQTGRQYF. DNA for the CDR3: TGTGCCATCAGTTACCAGACGGGCAGGCAGTATTTT.

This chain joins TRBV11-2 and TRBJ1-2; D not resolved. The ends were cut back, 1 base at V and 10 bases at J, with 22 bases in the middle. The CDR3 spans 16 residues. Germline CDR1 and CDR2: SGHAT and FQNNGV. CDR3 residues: CASSLGIRVTTFDYTF. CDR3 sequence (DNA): TGTGCCAGCAGCTTAGGGATTCGGGTGACTACCTTCGACTACACCTTC.

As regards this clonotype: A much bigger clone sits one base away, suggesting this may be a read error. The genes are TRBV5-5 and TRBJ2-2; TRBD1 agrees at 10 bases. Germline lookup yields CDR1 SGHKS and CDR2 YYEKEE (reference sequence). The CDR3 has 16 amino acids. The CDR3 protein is CACSLRQGAMTGELFF. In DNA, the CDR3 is TGTGCCTGCAGCCTCCGACAGGGGGCGATGACCGGGGAGCTGTTTTTT.

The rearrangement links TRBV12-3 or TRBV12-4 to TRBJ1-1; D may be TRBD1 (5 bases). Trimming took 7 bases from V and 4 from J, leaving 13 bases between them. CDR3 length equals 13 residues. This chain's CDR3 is CASKRGQGTEAFF. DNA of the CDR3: TGTGCCAGCAAACGAGGCCAGGGCACTGAAGCTTTCTTT.

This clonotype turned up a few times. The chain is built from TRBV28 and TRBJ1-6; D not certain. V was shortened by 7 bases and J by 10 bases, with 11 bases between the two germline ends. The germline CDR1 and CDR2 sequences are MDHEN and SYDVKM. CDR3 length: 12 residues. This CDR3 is CASMMRNSPLHF. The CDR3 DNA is TGTGCCAGCATGATGCGAAACTCACCCCTCCACTTT. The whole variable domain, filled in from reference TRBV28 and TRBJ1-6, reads DVKVTQSSRYLVKRTGEKVFLECVQDMDHENMFWYRQDPGLGLRLIYFSYDVKMKEKGDIPEGYSVSREKKERFSLILESASTNQTSMYLCASMMRNSPLHFGNGTRLTVT.

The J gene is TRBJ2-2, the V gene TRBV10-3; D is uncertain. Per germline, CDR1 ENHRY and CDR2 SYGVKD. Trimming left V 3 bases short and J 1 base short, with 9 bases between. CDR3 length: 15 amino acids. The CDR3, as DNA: TGTGCCATCAGTGACTTAGACAAGAACACCGGGGAGCTGTTTTTT. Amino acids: CAISDLDKNTGELFF.

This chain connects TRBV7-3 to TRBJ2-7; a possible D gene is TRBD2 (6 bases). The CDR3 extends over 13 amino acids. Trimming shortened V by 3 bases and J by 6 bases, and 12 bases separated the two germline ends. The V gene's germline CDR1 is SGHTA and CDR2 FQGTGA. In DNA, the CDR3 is TGTGCCAGCAGCTTGGGCGGGATCGGCGAGCAGTACTTC. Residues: CASSLGGIGEQYF.

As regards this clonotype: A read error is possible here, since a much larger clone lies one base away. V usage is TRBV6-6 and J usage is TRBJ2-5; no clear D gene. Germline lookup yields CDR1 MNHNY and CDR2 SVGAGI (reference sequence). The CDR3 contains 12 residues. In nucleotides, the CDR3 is TGTGACAGCAGTACCTTACAAGAGACCCAGTACTTC. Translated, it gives CDSSTLQETQYF.

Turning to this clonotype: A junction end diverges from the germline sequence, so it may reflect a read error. The CDR3 here is CSVQPPGNEILFF. CDR3 DNA: TGCAGCGTTCAACCCCCGGGAAACGAAATACTGTTTTTT. The rearrangement joins TRBV29-1 to TRBJ1-4; D not certain. This CDR3 is 13 amino acids long. The germline V gene has CDR1 SQVTM and CDR2 ANQGSEA. Using reference TRBV29-1 and TRBJ1-4 for the parts outside the CDR3, the full variable domain is SAVISQKPSRDICQRGTSLTIQCQVDSQVTMMFWYRQQPGQSLTLIATANQGSEATYESGFVIDKFPISRPNLTFSTLTVSNMSPEDSSIYLCSVQPPGNEILFFGSGTQLSVL.

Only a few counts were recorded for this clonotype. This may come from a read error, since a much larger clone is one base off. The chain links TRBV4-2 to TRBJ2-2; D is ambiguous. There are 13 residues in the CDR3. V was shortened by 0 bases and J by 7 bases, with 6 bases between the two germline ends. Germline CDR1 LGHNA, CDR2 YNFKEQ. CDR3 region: CASSQERVGELFF. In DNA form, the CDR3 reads TGTGCCAGCAGCCAAGAGCGAGTCGGGGAGCTGTTTTTT.

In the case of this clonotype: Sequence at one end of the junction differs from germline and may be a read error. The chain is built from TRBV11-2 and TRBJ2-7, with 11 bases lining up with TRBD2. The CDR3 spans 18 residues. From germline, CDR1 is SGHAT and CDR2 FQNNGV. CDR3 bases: TGTGCCAGCAGCCCCCGGATTAGCGGGAGGGCTATATCCTACGAGCACTACTTC. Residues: CASSPRISGRAISYEHYF.

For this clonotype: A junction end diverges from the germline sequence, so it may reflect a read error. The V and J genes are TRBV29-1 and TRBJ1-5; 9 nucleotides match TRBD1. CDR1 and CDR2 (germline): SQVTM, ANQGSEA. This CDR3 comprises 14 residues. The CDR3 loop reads CSVAEQGADQRQHF. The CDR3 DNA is TGCAGCGTTGCAGAACAGGGGGCAGATCAGCGCCAGCATTTT.

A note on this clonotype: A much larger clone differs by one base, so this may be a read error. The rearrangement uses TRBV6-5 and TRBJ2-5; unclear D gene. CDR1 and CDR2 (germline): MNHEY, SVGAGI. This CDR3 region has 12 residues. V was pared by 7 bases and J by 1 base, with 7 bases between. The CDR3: CASNSLQETQYF. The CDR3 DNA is TGTGCCAGCAACAGCCTCCAAGAGACCCAGTACTTC.

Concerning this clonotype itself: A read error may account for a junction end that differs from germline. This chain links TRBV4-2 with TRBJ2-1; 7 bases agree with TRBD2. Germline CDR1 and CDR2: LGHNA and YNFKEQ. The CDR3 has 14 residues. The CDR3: CASSQGAGLVGGVF. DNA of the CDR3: TGTGCCAGCAGTCAAGGGGCCGGACTAGTGGGGGGGGTCTTC.

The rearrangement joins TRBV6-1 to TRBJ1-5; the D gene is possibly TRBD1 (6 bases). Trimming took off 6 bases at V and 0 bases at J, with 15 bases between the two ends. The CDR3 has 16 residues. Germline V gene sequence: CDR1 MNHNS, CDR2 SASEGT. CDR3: CASRDGGLYSNQPQHF. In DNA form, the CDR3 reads TGTGCCAGCAGGGACGGGGGCCTCTATAGCAATCAGCCCCAGCATTTT.

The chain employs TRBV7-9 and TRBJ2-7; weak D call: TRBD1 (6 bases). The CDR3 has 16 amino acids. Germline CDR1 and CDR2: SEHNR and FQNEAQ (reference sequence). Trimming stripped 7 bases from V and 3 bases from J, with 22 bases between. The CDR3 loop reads CASTLAGVWGNYEQYF. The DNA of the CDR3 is TGTGCCAGCACTTTAGCAGGGGTGTGGGGGAACTACGAGCAGTACTTC.

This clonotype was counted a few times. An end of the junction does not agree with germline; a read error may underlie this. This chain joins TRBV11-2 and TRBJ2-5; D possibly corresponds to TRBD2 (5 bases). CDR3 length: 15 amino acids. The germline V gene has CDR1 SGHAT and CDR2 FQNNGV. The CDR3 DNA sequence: TGTGTCAGCAGTCGTTGGACTGGTCCCGCGGAGACCCAGTACTTC. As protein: CVSSRWTGPAETQYF.

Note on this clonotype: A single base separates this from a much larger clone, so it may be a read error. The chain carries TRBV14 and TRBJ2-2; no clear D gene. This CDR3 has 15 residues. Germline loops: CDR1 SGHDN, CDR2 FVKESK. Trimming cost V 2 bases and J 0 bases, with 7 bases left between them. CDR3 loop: CASSQTFSNTGELFF. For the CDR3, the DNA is TGTGCCAGCAGCCAAACGTTTTCGAACACCGGGGAGCTGTTTTTT.

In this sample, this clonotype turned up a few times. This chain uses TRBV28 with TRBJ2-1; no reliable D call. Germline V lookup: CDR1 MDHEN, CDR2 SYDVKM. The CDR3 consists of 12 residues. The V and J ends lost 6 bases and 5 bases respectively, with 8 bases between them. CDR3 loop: CASRSTNNEQFF. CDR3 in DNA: TGTGCCAGCAGATCTACCAACAATGAGCAGTTCTTC.

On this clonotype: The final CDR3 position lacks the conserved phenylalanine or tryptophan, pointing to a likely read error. In nucleotides, the CDR3 is TGTGCAAGCAGCCATACACAGGGATCGAACACCGGGGAGCTGTTTTTA. Its translation: CASSHTQGSNTGELFL. This chain connects TRBV11-2 to TRBJ2-2, with D tentatively TRBD1 (6 bases). This CDR3 has 16 amino acids. The germline V gene has CDR1 SGHAT and CDR2 FQNNGV.